Below, 11 T cell receptor beta chains from the same sample are listed, as sequenced in a study of blood T cell repertoires in COVID-19. TCRdb's table, derived via immunoSEQ multiplex PCR, lists solely in-frame clones and lacks some. There are 200,000 to 250,000 clones in the sample; around 86% occur only once, and 5.2% lies in the top ten. The sample comprised peripheral blood. These receptors were collected from a woman in her sixties or seventies with COVID-19, enrolled during active disease.

The genes are TRBV7-2 and TRBJ2-2; 9 nucleotides align to TRBD1. The junction had 9 bases not matched to a gene; V was cut back by 4 bases and J by 9 bases. This CDR3 is built from 15 residues. Germline CDR1 and CDR2: SGHTA and FQGNSA. The CDR3 sequence is CASSSGTGGAWELFF. In DNA form, the CDR3 reads TGTGCCAGCAGCTCCGGAACAGGGGGCGCCTGGGAGCTGTTTTTT.

V and J are TRBV5-5 and TRBJ1-5; D is undetermined. Between the trimmed V and J ends, which lost 2 bases and 6 bases, there was a span of 9 bases. CDR3 length equals 13 residues. Per the germline V gene, CDR1 is SGHKS and CDR2 is YYEKEE (reference sequence). This CDR3 reads CASSFGLSQPQHF. The CDR3 nucleotides read TGTGCCAGCAGCTTCGGTTTAAGTCAGCCCCAGCATTTT.

This clone occurred once. The V gene is TRBV10-3, the J gene TRBJ1-1; TRBD1 is a possible D gene (6 bases). The CDR3 has 10 residues. Germline CDR1 ENHRY, CDR2 SYGVKD. Trimming shortened V by 11 bases and J by 10 bases, and 14 bases separated the two germline ends. The CDR3 here is CAARGRLAFF. As DNA, the CDR3 is TGTGCCGCCAGGGGACGATTAGCTTTCTTT.

The CDR3 loop reads CASSLWGGAFSYEQYF. In DNA form, the CDR3 reads TGTGCCAGCAGTTTATGGGGGGGGGCCTTCTCCTACGAGCAGTACTTC. The V call is TRBV27, the J call TRBJ2-7; possible D gene TRBD2, 7 bases. This CDR3 contains 16 residues. V was shortened by 1 base and J by 0 bases, with 13 bases between the two germline ends. CDR1 and CDR2 (germline): MNHEY, SMNVEV (reference sequence).

This clone has just a few counts. This chain links TRBV28 with TRBJ1-5; D gene ambiguous. Germline CDR1 MDHEN, CDR2 SYDVKM. This CDR3 is 12 amino acids long. Trimming pared 5 bases from V and 11 bases from J, leaving 13 bases between. Here the CDR3 DNA reads TGTGCCAGCAGTCATAGCCCGTCGGCCCAGCATTTT. Amino acid sequence: CASSHSPSAQHF.

This clone was seen just once. DNA of the CDR3: TGCGCCAGCAGCCGGCTAGCGGGAGGAGATTACGAGCAGTACTTC. It encodes CASSRLAGGDYEQYF. This chain joins TRBV5-1 and TRBJ2-7; 11 nucleotides align to TRBD2. This CDR3 is 15 amino acids long. Germline CDR1 and CDR2: SGHRS and YFSETQ. V lost 4 bases to trimming and J lost 4 bases; unmatched junction nucleotides: 7.

The CDR3 region is CASSPRVADSSYNEQFF. The DNA for the CDR3 is TGTGCCAGCTCACCCCGGGTAGCGGATAGTTCCTACAATGAGCAGTTCTTC. The chain couples TRBV18 to TRBJ2-1; tentative D call: TRBD2 (6 bases). The CDR3 covers 17 residues. Germline V gene lookup returns CDR1 KGHSH and CDR2 LQKENI. V was shortened by 3 bases and J by 1 base, with 16 bases between the two germline ends.

The chain combines TRBV28 with TRBJ2-2, with no clear D. The CDR3 totals 15 residues. Germline CDR1 is MDHEN and CDR2 is SYDVKM. V lost 5 bases and J lost 0, with 10 bases in between. The CDR3 DNA follows: TGTGCCAGCAGTCCCCCTAGATCGAACACCGGGGAGCTGTTTTTT. Amino acid sequence: CASSPPRSNTGELFF.

The chain employs TRBV3-1 (or the pseudogene TRBV3-2) and TRBJ2-7; D remains unclear. From germline, CDR1 is LGHDT and CDR2 YNNKEL (reference sequence). Between the trimmed V and J ends, which lost 5 bases and 2 bases, there was a span of 4 bases. The CDR3 covers 11 residues. This chain's CDR3 is CASSATYEQYF. The CDR3 DNA sequence: TGTGCCAGCAGCGCTACCTACGAGCAGTACTTC.

The rearrangement joins TRBV6-5 to TRBJ2-7; 8 bases are shared with TRBD2. The V gene end was trimmed by 2 bases and the J gene end by 5 bases; junction bases not matched to a gene: 8. Per the germline V gene, CDR1 is MNHEY and CDR2 is SVGAGI. The CDR3 is made up of 15 amino acids. CDR3 residues: CASSYGAGGPDEQYF. The CDR3 DNA reads TGTGCCAGCAGTTACGGTGCGGGAGGTCCGGACGAGCAGTACTTC.

V is TRBV7-9 and J is TRBJ2-3; a possible D gene is TRBD2 (6 bases). V was trimmed by 2 bases and J by 4 bases, leaving 13 bases between them. Germline CDR1 is SEHNR and CDR2 is FQNEAQ (reference sequence). This CDR3 contains 15 residues. CDR3 DNA sequence: TGTGCCAGCAGCTTAAGGCGGGACGGCTCAGATACGCAGTATTTT. As protein: CASSLRRDGSDTQYF. The variable domain in full, with the rest retrieved from reference TRBV7-9 and TRBJ2-3, is DTGVSQNPRHKITKRGQNVTFRCDPISEHNRLYWYRQTLGQGPEFLTYFQNEAQLEKSRLLSDRFSAERPKGSFSTLEIQRTEQGDSAMYLCASSLRRDGSDTQYFGPGTRLTVL.